These 15 T cell receptor beta chains were sequenced from one sample in a study of T cell repertoires in cytomegalovirus infection. TCRdb re-called the reads with MiXCR, one entry per CDR3 protein. Here the sample spans about 130,000 distinct CDR3 sequences, 8.8% being singletons. Sequencing used PBMCs. These receptors came from a human donor in good health (CMV status not recorded). Some clones in this sample may be carry-over from other donors' samples.

This clonotype was detected ten times or more. The chain recombines TRBV7-2 with TRBJ1-3, with 10 bases that match TRBD1. The CDR3 is 16 residues long. Germline V lookup: CDR1 SGHTA, CDR2 FQGNSA. J was trimmed by 4 bases and V by 3 bases; bases with no gene match: 6. The CDR3 sequence: CASSFTGQGYGNTIYF. Written as DNA, the CDR3 is TGTGCCAGCAGCTTCACGGGACAGGGGTACGGAAACACCATATATTTT.

This clonotype occurred many times. The V gene is TRBV5-1, the J gene TRBJ2-3; maybe TRBD2 (7 bases). Trimming shortened V by 4 bases and J by 6 bases, and 15 bases separated the two germline ends. The germline V gene encodes CDR1 SGHRS and CDR2 YFSETQ. The CDR3 totals 14 residues. CDR3 sequence: CASSPYAGADTQYF. Written as DNA, the CDR3 is TGCGCCAGCAGCCCGTATGCGGGGGCGGATACGCAGTATTTT.

With regard to this clonotype: Here the CDR3 omits its conserved ending phenylalanine or tryptophan, so a read error is the likely source. No DNA is shown, since the ends of the CDR3 on it are uncertain; the CDR3 is the one TCRdb lists. The rearrangement joins TRBV7-2 to TRBJ1-5. The CDR3 is made up of 15 amino acids, end residues included. Germline loops: CDR1 SGHTA, CDR2 FQGNSA. The CDR3 sequence is CASSLGPPSYQPHHL.

This clonotype was seen repeatedly, ten times or more. This chain uses TRBV6-6 with TRBJ1-5; D call uncertain. V lost 5 bases and J 0 bases, leaving 11 bases between the germline ends. This CDR3 is built from 15 residues. Germline V CDR1 and CDR2: MNHNY, SVGAGI (reference sequence). DNA for the CDR3: TGTGCCAGCAGTCCGACGCACTATAGCAATCAGCCCCAGCATTTT. Translation: CASSPTHYSNQPQHF.

Ten or more counts support this clonotype. This chain joins TRBV30 and TRBJ2-6, with D possibly TRBD2 on 5 matching bases. The germline CDR1 and CDR2 sequences are GTSNPN and SVGIG (reference sequence). This CDR3 spans 17 amino acids. V was clipped by 1 base and J by 3 bases, with 16 bases between them. The CDR3 here is CAWSALPGGFGANVLTF. DNA for the CDR3: TGTGCCTGGAGTGCACTACCCGGAGGCTTTGGGGCCAACGTCCTGACTTTC.

This chain uses TRBV7-9 with TRBJ1-5, with 10 bases lining up with TRBD1. Germline V CDR1 and CDR2: SEHNR, FQNEAQ (reference sequence). The CDR3 is 18 residues long. J gave up 4 bases and V 2 bases, and 11 bases lay outside the gene matches. CDR3 in amino acids: CASSLSPGQGNRNQPQHF. For the CDR3, the DNA is TGTGCCAGCAGCTTATCCCCGGGACAGGGGAATCGGAATCAGCCCCAGCATTTT.

This clonotype was picked up a small number of times. This chain links TRBV19 with TRBJ2-1; no clear D gene. The CDR3 length is 16 residues. Germline CDR1 LNHDA, CDR2 SQIVND (reference sequence). V dropped 1 base and J dropped 0 bases, with 10 bases sitting between them. Written as DNA, the CDR3 is TGTGCCAGTAGTATAGCTGGAATGAGCTCCTACAATGAGCAGTTCTTC. It codes for CASSIAGMSSYNEQFF.

At least ten counts were recorded for this clonotype. The genes are TRBV15 and TRBJ1-2; the D is unclear. The CDR3 is made up of 14 amino acids. Trimming shortened V by 5 bases and J by 1 base, and 11 bases separated the two germline ends. CDR1 is LNHNV, CDR2 YYDKDF, per germline (reference sequence). In nucleotides, the CDR3 is TGTGCCACCAGCGGACGACGGGGTAACTATGGCTACACCTTC. Translated: CATSGRRGNYGYTF.

The chain carries TRBV19 and TRBJ2-1; the match to TRBD2 covers 12 bases. The CDR3 length is 15 residues. V shed 3 bases and J 5 bases; nucleotides not matched to a gene: 2. Germline V gene sequence: CDR1 LNHDA, CDR2 SQIVND (reference sequence). CDR3 in DNA: TGTGCCAGTAGTATTCCTAGCGGGGGGGACAATGAGCAGTTCTTC. Its protein product is CASSIPSGGDNEQFF.

This clonotype has just a few counts. V is TRBV5-1 and J is TRBJ1-5; no firm D call. Trimming left V 0 bases short and J 6 bases short, with 10 bases between. Germline lookup yields CDR1 SGHRS and CDR2 YFSETQ. The CDR3 totals 14 residues. The CDR3: CASSLEEGSQPQHF. DNA of the CDR3: TGCGCCAGCAGCTTGGAGGAGGGTAGTCAGCCCCAGCATTTT.

The rearrangement joins TRBV5-1 to TRBJ1-5; D is undetermined. V was pared by 0 bases and J by 7 bases, with 11 bases between. Germline lookup yields CDR1 SGHRS and CDR2 YFSETQ. The CDR3 has 14 amino acids. CDR3 sequence reads: CASSLDGPGQPQHF. In DNA form, the CDR3 reads TGCGCCAGCAGCTTGGACGGGCCGGGACAGCCCCAGCATTTT.

At least ten counts were recorded for this clonotype. V and J are TRBV7-9 and TRBJ1-3, with D perhaps TRBD1 (6 bases). Germline V gives CDR1 SEHNR, CDR2 FQNEAQ (reference sequence). The V end lost 5 bases, the J end lost 3 bases, and 14 bases lay between the germline ends. The CDR3 contains 15 residues. The CDR3 region is CASSPTTGDGNTIYF. The CDR3 DNA reads TGTGCCAGCAGCCCCACGACAGGCGATGGAAACACCATATATTTT.

This clonotype was counted at least ten times. V is TRBV10-3 and J is TRBJ2-7; 8 bases align to TRBD2. Germline values: CDR1 ENHRY, CDR2 SYGVKD. The CDR3 contains 14 residues. The V segment lost 3 bases and the J segment 2 bases; nucleotides outside the gene matches: 3. The CDR3 region has the DNA TGTGCCATCAGTGACCTAGCGGGTACCTACGAGCAGTACTTC. It encodes CAISDLAGTYEQYF.

The chain joins TRBV5-1 to TRBJ2-7; TRBD2 matches 9 bases. The CDR3 has 15 residues. Germline CDR1 is SGHRS and CDR2 is YFSETQ. V lost 0 bases, J lost 6 bases, and 7 bases stayed unmatched. This chain's CDR3 is CASSLDASGVFEQYF. The CDR3 DNA is TGCGCCAGCAGCTTGGATGCTAGCGGGGTCTTCGAGCAGTACTTC. The full variable domain, completed using reference TRBV5-1 and TRBJ2-7, is KAGVTQTPRYLIKTRGQQVTLSCSPISGHRSVSWYQQTPGQGLQFLFEYFSETQRNKGNFPGRFSGRQFSNSRSEMNVSTLELGDSALYLCASSLDASGVFEQYFGPGTRLTVT.

Only a few counts were recorded for this clonotype. This chain links TRBV14 with TRBJ1-6; a weak D match, TRBD1 (5 bases). The germline gives CDR1 SGHDN, CDR2 FVKESK. CDR3 size: 19 residues. The germline V and J ends were trimmed by 4 bases and 0 bases, with 19 bases remaining between them. The CDR3 spells CASSLFGGGSSSYNSPLHF. CDR3 nucleotide sequence: TGTGCCAGCAGCCTCTTCGGGGGAGGGTCAAGCTCCTATAATTCACCCCTCCACTTT. Filled out from reference TRBV14 and TRBJ1-6, the complete variable domain reads EAGVTQFPSHSVIEKGQTVTLRCDPISGHDNLYWYRRVMGKEIKFLLHFVKESKQDESGMPNNRFLAERTGGTYSTLKVQPAELEDSGVYFCASSLFGGGSSSYNSPLHFGNGTRLTVT.